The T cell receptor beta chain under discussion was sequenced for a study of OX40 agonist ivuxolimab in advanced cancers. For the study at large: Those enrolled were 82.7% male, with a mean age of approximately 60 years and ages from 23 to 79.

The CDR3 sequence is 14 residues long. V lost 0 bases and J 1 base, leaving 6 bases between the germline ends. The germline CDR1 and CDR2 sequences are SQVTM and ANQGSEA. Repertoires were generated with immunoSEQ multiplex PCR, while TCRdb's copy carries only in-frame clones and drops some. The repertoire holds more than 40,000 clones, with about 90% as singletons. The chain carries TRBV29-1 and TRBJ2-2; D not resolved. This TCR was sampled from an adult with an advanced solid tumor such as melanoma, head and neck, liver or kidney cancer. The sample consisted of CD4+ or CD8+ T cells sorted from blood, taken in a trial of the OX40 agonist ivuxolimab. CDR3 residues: CSVEDLGNTGELFF. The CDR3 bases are TGCAGCGTTGAAGATCTCGGGAACACCGGGGAGCTGTTTTTT.